This T cell receptor beta chain was recorded in a study of regulatory T cells in long-lasting Graves disease. The wider study: Antithyroid drug use was under 3 months in newly diagnosed Graves' patients.

This CDR3 has 16 residues. V lost 5 bases and J 3 bases, leaving 20 bases between the germline ends. Whole-study findings and limits: Persistent disease was characterized by preferential usage of TRBV28, TRBJ1-2 and TRBJ2-5.

Time point here: newly diagnosed GD, antithyroid drugs for less than 3 months. TCR sequences were obtained from RNA taken from PBMCs. Under American Thyroid Association guidelines, Graves' disease was diagnosed. This clonotype was observed many times. No antigen is known for it. Arm-PCR of CDR3 regions and iRepertoire HTBI primers were the basis on which TCR beta libraries were built. Each CDR3 protein gets one entry after TCRdb re-called the multiplex PCR reads with MiXCR. The data hold a few hundred thousand distinct CDR3 sequences, with roughly 18% observed a single time. The data also belong to a second study, concerning T cells in Graves' hyperthyroidism and ophthalmopathy.

The rearrangement links TRBV12-3 or TRBV12-4 to TRBJ2-7; D possibly matches TRBD1 or TRBD2 (5 bases each). The sequence was collected from a woman aged 25 to 45 with Graves disease. This sample comprised peripheral blood mononuclear cells (PBMCs), obtained at new diagnosis, from a patient treated with antithyroid drugs. The CDR3 DNA follows: TGTGCCAGCAGTAATTCCATTGGGGACCCCGACTACGAGCAGTACTTC. Amino acids: CASSNSIGDPDYEQYF.